This T cell receptor (beta chain) was observed in a study of blood T cell repertoires in COVID-19. There are 13 residues in the CDR3. V shed 7 bases and J shed 2 bases, with 8 bases lying between them. From germline, CDR1 is SNHLY and CDR2 FYNNEI. Original analysis: How many nucleated cells were present was estimated from reference gene primer amplification. TCRdb's copy holds only in-frame clones and misses some; the assay was immunoSEQ multiplex PCR. The DNA was the basis for D and trimming; V, J and clone size are from that table. Seen here are 150,000 to 190,000 clones, around 84% observed once, and the top ten hold around 8%.

V is TRBV2 and J is TRBJ1-4; D is ambiguous. Sequencing was carried out using peripheral blood. This clonotype originated in a woman aged 55-69 years with COVID-19, enrolled during active disease. The CDR3 reads CASIRGTNEKLFF. In nucleotides, the CDR3 is TGTGCCAGCATACGCGGTACTAATGAAAAACTGTTTTTT.